The rows below give T cell receptor beta chains drawn from one sample of a study of T cell responses to AZD1222 COVID-19 vaccine. The method was immunoSEQ multiplex PCR; TCRdb's version includes in-frame clones alone and lacks a portion of them. Of roughly 180,000 clones listed, roughly 87% are singletons. The sequencing used peripheral blood, collected on day 0 of AZD1222 vaccination. The receptors come from an adult in good health. Both conserved end residues are part of each CDR3. A D gene is named only where the DNA matches it firmly. Rows give clone size only sometimes, using once, few, many, or a class for an expanded clone.

d_call	j_call	v_call	clone_size	cdr3_aa	cdr3_nt
-	TRBJ2-1	TRBV11-2	-	CASSPWTYSYNEQFF	TGTGCCAGCAGCCCCTGGACTTACTCCTACAATGAGCAGTTCTTC
-	TRBJ2-2	TRBV28	-	CASSLDNTGELFF	TGTGCCAGCAGTTTAGACAACACCGGGGAGCTGTTTTTT
-	TRBJ1-5	TRBV19	-	CASSKPEYNQPQHF	TGTGCCAGTAGTAAGCCGGAATACAATCAGCCCCAGCATTTT
TRBD2	TRBJ2-1	TRBV6-1	-	CASSVEPTSGRNEQFF	TGTGCCAGCAGTGTTGAACCCACTAGCGGGAGGAATGAGCAGTTCTTC
TRBD1	TRBJ1-4	TRBV2	once	CASSAYGQGTEKLFF	TGTGCCAGCAGTGCTTACGGACAGGGGACTGAAAAACTGTTTTTT
-	TRBJ1-1	TRBV18	once	CASSRYSTEAFF	TGTGCCAGCTCACGCTACTCTACTGAAGCTTTCTTT
-	TRBJ2-6	TRBV2	-	CASRQGTGANVLTF	TGTGCCAGCAGGCAGGGTACCGGGGCCAACGTCCTGACTTTC
TRBD1	TRBJ1-2	TRBV6-5	-	CASRRTGNYGYTF	TGTGCCAGCAGAAGGACAGGGAACTATGGCTACACCTTC
TRBD2	TRBJ2-1	TRBV4-1	-	CASSHPAGLEQFF	TGCGCCAGCAGCCACCCAGCGGGACTGGAGCAGTTCTTC
TRBD1	TRBJ1-6	TRBV5-1	-	CASRWAQGAKSNSPLHF	TGCGCCAGCAGATGGGCACAGGGGGCGAAGTCTAATTCACCCCTCCACTTT
TRBD2	TRBJ2-1	TRBV18	once	CASSPSLAGGDEQFF	TGTGCCAGCTCACCATCTCTAGCGGGAGGGGATGAGCAGTTCTTC
-	TRBJ2-7	TRBV4-1	-	CASSQVRDEQYF	TGCGCCAGCAGCCAAGTTCGAGACGAGCAGTACTTC
TRBD2	TRBJ2-7	TRBV6-2/TRBV6-3	few	CASSYLLAAYEQYF	TGTGCCAGCAGTTACTTACTAGCGGCCTACGAGCAGTACTTC
-	TRBJ1-5	TRBV27	-	CASSPIEGNQPQHF	TGTGCCAGCAGCCCCATCGAGGGAAATCAGCCCCAGCATTTT
TRBD2	TRBJ2-7	TRBV29-1	-	CSVSGSSEQYF	TGCAGCGTTAGCGGGAGTTCCGAGCAGTACTTC
-	TRBJ2-1	TRBV30	-	CAWTLFVGTARFF	TGTGCCTGGACCCTTTTTGTGGGGACGGCTAGGTTCTTC
-	TRBJ1-2	TRBV6-5	-	CASSYGPDQRGYTF	TGTGCCAGCAGTTATGGCCCTGACCAGAGAGGCTACACCTTC
-	TRBJ1-1	TRBV6-5	-	CASSYSLGVGNTEAFF	TGTGCCAGCAGTTACTCGCTTGGGGTCGGAAACACTGAAGCTTTCTTT
-	TRBJ1-2	TRBV15	-	CATSNREGKTF	TGTGCCACCAGCAACAGGGAGGGGAAGACCTTC
-	TRBJ1-6	TRBV27	-	CASSLYNSPLHF	TGTGCCAGCAGTTTATATAATTCACCCCTCCACTTT
TRBD2	TRBJ2-1	TRBV5-1	-	CASSLVLGGRALNEQFF	TGCGCCAGCAGCTTGGTATTAGGCGGGAGGGCCCTCAATGAGCAGTTCTTC
-	TRBJ1-2	TRBV6-5	-	CASSLMRGDYGYTF	TGTGCCAGCAGTCTCATGCGGGGTGACTATGGCTACACCTTC
-	TRBJ1-1	TRBV11-2	-	CASSPLWGLNTEAFF	TGTGCCAGCAGCCCCCTCTGGGGATTGAACACTGAAGCTTTCTTT
-	TRBJ2-3	TRBV11-1	-	CASSLPEPTDTQYF	TGTGCCAGCAGCTTACCGGAACCCACAGATACGCAGTATTTT
-	TRBJ1-2	TRBV18	-	CASSPQADFGYTF	TGTGCCAGCTCACCACAGGCAGATTTTGGCTACACCTTC
TRBD2	TRBJ2-1	TRBV6-5	-	CASRGGSSYNEQFF	TGTGCCAGCAGAGGCGGGAGCTCCTACAATGAGCAGTTCTTC
TRBD1	TRBJ1-6	TRBV5-1	-	CASSSVVGGESPLHF	TGCGCCAGCAGCTCTGTCGTAGGGGGCGAATCACCCCTCCACTTT
TRBD1	TRBJ1-2	TRBV6-1	-	CASSARDRPGAYGYTF	TGTGCCAGCAGTGCTCGGGACAGGCCAGGCGCCTATGGCTACACCTTC
TRBD2	TRBJ2-7	TRBV7-2	once	CASSSLGAGEYEQYF	TGTGCCAGCAGCTCCCTCGGGGCGGGAGAGTACGAGCAGTACTTC
-	TRBJ1-1	TRBV4-1	-	CASSQERRGEDTEAFF	TGCGCCAGCAGCCAAGAACGCCGGGGCGAGGACACTGAAGCTTTCTTT
-	TRBJ2-2	TRBV11-2	-	CASSLRAVRPNTGELFF	TGTGCCAGCAGCTTAAGAGCGGTCCGGCCTAACACCGGGGAGCTGTTTTTT
-	TRBJ2-5	TRBV3-1/TRBV3-2	-	CASSHTGFGETQYF	TGTGCCAGCAGCCATACAGGGTTTGGAGAGACCCAGTACTTC
-	TRBJ2-7	TRBV24-1	-	CATQAGASYEQYF	TGTGCCACCCAGGCAGGGGCCTCCTACGAGCAGTACTTC
-	TRBJ2-2	TRBV29-1	-	CSVKTGTNTGELFF	TGCAGCGTAAAGACCGGGACCAACACCGGGGAGCTGTTTTTT
TRBD1	TRBJ1-2	TRBV28	-	CASSTGTGGLPTYGYTF	TGTGCCAGCAGCACCGGGACAGGGGGCCTTCCGACCTATGGCTACACCTTC
TRBD1	TRBJ2-2	TRBV4-2	-	CASSPVDRDHGELFF	TGTGCCAGCAGCCCGGTGGACAGGGATCACGGGGAGCTGTTTTTT
-	TRBJ1-1	TRBV20-1	-	CSASRETGYTAFF	TGCAGTGCTAGTCGAGAGACAGGCTATACAGCTTTCTTT
TRBD2	TRBJ2-7	TRBV7-8	-	CASSSGLAGDLYEQYF	TGTGCCAGCAGCTCCGGACTAGCGGGAGACCTCTACGAGCAGTACTTC
TRBD2	TRBJ2-3	TRBV5-1	-	CASSLGTSGTDTQYF	TGCGCCAGCAGCTTAGGGACTAGCGGGACAGATACGCAGTATTTT
-	TRBJ2-1	TRBV14	few	CASSQALSSYNEQFF	TGTGCCAGCAGCCAAGCCCTGAGCTCCTACAATGAGCAGTTCTTC
-	TRBJ2-7	TRBV3-1/TRBV3-2	-	CASSQVTNGPYEQYF	TGTGCCAGCAGCCAAGTCACGAACGGACCCTACGAGCAGTACTTC